The clone carrying this T cell receptor (beta chain) was counted at least ten times. The antigen remains unidentified. The record originates from a study of Graves' ophthalmopathy and Graves' hyperthyroidism. V lost 8 bases to trimming and J lost 5 bases; unmatched junction nucleotides: 11. Looked up from germline, CDR1 is MDHEN and CDR2 is SYDVKM. The CDR3 extends over 15 amino acids. General study findings and limits: In predicting ophthalmopathy progression, the model reached 70.59% sensitivity and roughly 75% specificity. Thyroid clonotypes that were expanded above 0.001 frequency mostly also appeared in blood.

Certain patients were not enrolled. These were patients with other autoimmune diseases, uncontrolled infections, pregnancy or lactation. RNA transcripts were the source from which TCR beta CDR3 regions were amplified. Following a first-round RT-PCR that used HTBI primers, a second-round multiplex PCR was carried out. TCRdb recomputed calls from the multiplex PCR reads with MiXCR, one row per CDR3 protein. The sample holds 200,000 to 250,000 distinct CDR3 sequences; 25% to 30% are singletons and the top ten take about 9.1%. V and J are TRBV28 and TRBJ2-7; the match to TRBD2 covers 11 bases. The sample consisted of peripheral blood. The sequence came from a man in his fifties or sixties with Graves' ophthalmopathy. CDR3 region: CASGLAGGGTHEQYF. CDR3 coding DNA: TGTGCCAGCGGCCTAGCGGGAGGAGGCACCCACGAGCAGTACTTC.